Below are 23 T cell receptor beta chains sequenced from a single sample in a study. The sorted Tregs were CD4+CD25+CD127-/low cells. MiXCR, run by TCRdb on the 5' RACE reads, gives a single entry per CDR3 protein. The data show about 42,000 distinct CDR3 sequences, 22% seen once. Specimen: Tregs sorted from blood. These receptors all stem from a female donor with breast cancer.

This clonotype was recorded many times. The gene calls are TRBV7-2 and TRBJ1-6; D ambiguous. The V end was cut by 5 bases, the J end by 7 bases, with 12 bases between. CDR1 is SGHTA, CDR2 FQGNSA, per germline. The CDR3 covers 14 residues. CDR3 nucleotides: TGTGCCAGCAGCCCCGGCTTACTAAATTCACCCCTCCACTTT. The encoded protein is CASSPGLLNSPLHF.

The J gene is TRBJ1-1, the V gene TRBV6-1, with D unclear. V was clipped by 7 bases and J by 1 base, with 4 bases between them. The CDR3 sequence is 11 residues long. Germline V gene sequence: CDR1 MNHNS, CDR2 SASEGT. The CDR3 DNA is TGTGCCAGCATCGAGAACACTGAAGCTTTCTTT. Amino acids: CASIENTEAFF.

The chain carries TRBV30 and TRBJ1-1; the D is unclear. The CDR3 has 12 amino acids. The V gene lost 3 bases and the J gene lost 9 bases, with 14 bases spanning the gap. Germline loops: CDR1 GTSNPN, CDR2 SVGIG (reference sequence). The CDR3, as DNA: TGTGCCTGGAGCCACCCTAGCTCCCAAGCTTTCTTT. It is translated as CAWSHPSSQAFF.

The chain recombines TRBV6-1 with TRBJ2-1; 9 bases are a match to TRBD2. CDR1 and CDR2 from the germline V gene are MNHNS and SASEGT. V was clipped by 2 bases and J by 13 bases; unmatched bases: 9. This CDR3 is built from 14 residues. The DNA of the CDR3 is TGTGCCAGCAGTGAAAAAGTTGGAGCGGGAGGACAGTTCTTC. Its protein is CASSEKVGAGGQFF.

The chain carries TRBV5-5 and TRBJ1-2; 7 bases are shared with TRBD1. This CDR3 is 16 amino acids long. Trimming at V came to 4 bases and at J to 7 bases, leaving 16 bases not matched to a gene. CDR1 and CDR2 from the germline V gene are SGHKS and YYEKEE (reference sequence). In DNA form, the CDR3 reads TGTGCCAGCAGCCCAAGACCACAGGGGAACACTCTTGGCTACACCTTC. Protein: CASSPRPQGNTLGYTF.

The CDR3 sequence is CASMLAGGNEQFF. CDR3 nucleotides: TGTGCCAGCATGCTAGCGGGAGGCAATGAGCAGTTCTTC. V gene TRBV5-4 combines with J gene TRBJ2-1; 11 nucleotides line up with TRBD2. This CDR3 comprises 13 residues. After removal of 6 bases from V and 6 bases from J, the junction contained 2 bases not matched to a gene. In germline, CDR1 is SGHNT, CDR2 YYREEE (reference sequence).

There are many counts of this clonotype. The chain has TRBV12-3 or TRBV12-4 and TRBJ2-7; 7 bases line up with TRBD1. The junction had 10 bases not matched to a gene; V was cut back by 5 bases and J by 3 bases. The CDR3 sequence is 15 residues long. CDR3 sequence reads: CASSHASTGYYEQYF. CDR3 coding DNA: TGTGCCAGCAGTCATGCCTCGACAGGGTACTACGAGCAGTACTTC.

This clonotype was seen at least ten times. The chain has TRBV9 and TRBJ1-2; 11 positions match TRBD1. V dropped 4 bases and J dropped 6; count of bases not matched to a gene: 2. Germline CDR1 and CDR2: SGDLS and YYNGEE. This CDR3 is built from 13 residues. CDR3 residues: CASSTGQGDGYTF. The DNA for the CDR3 is TGTGCCAGCAGCACGGGACAGGGGGATGGCTACACCTTC.

The table lists this clonotype with many counts. V usage is TRBV20-1 and J usage is TRBJ2-2; TRBD2 matches 12 bases. The CDR3 sequence is 18 residues long. Trimming removed 1 base from V and 7 bases from J; junction bases left unmatched: 13. Germline V gene data show CDR1 as DFQATT and CDR2 as SNEGSKA (reference sequence). CDR3 nucleotide sequence: TGCAGTGCTAGAGGGGTGGACCACCGACTAGCGGGAGACGGGGAGCTGTTTTTT. Residues: CSARGVDHRLAGDGELFF.

The chain is built from TRBV5-1 and TRBJ1-1; 8 nucleotides agree with TRBD1. The CDR3 has 13 residues. The V segment lost 3 bases and the J segment 4 bases; nucleotides outside the gene matches: 2. Germline-derived CDR1 and CDR2 are SGHRS and YFSETQ. The CDR3 bases are TGCGCCAGCAGCTCGGACAGGGTCACTGAAGCTTTCTTT. Amino acids: CASSSDRVTEAFF.

This clonotype was seen ten or more times. This chain joins TRBV27 and TRBJ2-7, with D maybe TRBD1 (6 bases). The CDR3 spans 16 residues. Trimming removed 2 bases at V and 2 bases at J, with 16 bases between. Germline values: CDR1 MNHEY, CDR2 SMNVEV (reference sequence). CDR3 protein: CASSLGGRGQAYEQYF. CDR3 DNA sequence: TGTGCCAGCAGTTTAGGTGGACGGGGACAAGCCTACGAGCAGTACTTC.

With regard to this clonotype: Compared with germline, one end of the junction differs, possibly owing to a read error. The genes are TRBV7-7 and TRBJ2-7, with 12 bases identical to TRBD1. The CDR3 sequence is 14 residues long. Germline CDR1 is SSHAT and CDR2 is FNYEAQ (reference sequence). CDR3 bases: TGTGCTAGCAGCTCCGGGACAGGGGGCGGCGAGCAGTACTTC. Its protein product is CASSSGTGGGEQYF.

Concerning this clonotype itself: Likely a read error: the CDR3 ends without its conserved phenylalanine or tryptophan. This chain uses TRBV4-2 with TRBJ1-1, with D perhaps TRBD1 (5 bases). V was clipped by 1 base and J by 1 base, with 13 bases between them. The CDR3 contains 16 residues. In germline, CDR1 is LGHNA, CDR2 YNFKEQ. CDR3 nucleotide sequence: TGTGCCAGCAGCCAAGGGGGCAGACCACCGAACACTGAAGCTTTCTAT. Amino acids: CASSQGGRPPNTEAFY.

CDR3 bases: TGTGCCACCAGCAGAGATTCGATCATCGGCATTCAGTACTTC. Translation: CATSRDSIIGIQYF. The chain has TRBV15 and TRBJ2-4; D unclear. The CDR3 is 14 residues long. Germline V gene lookup returns CDR1 LNHNV and CDR2 YYDKDF (reference sequence). Trimming cost V 0 bases and J 9 bases, with 12 bases left between them. Based on the CDR3 plus reference TRBV15 and TRBJ2-4, the full variable domain is DAMVIQNPRYQVTQFGKPVTLSCSQTLNHNVMYWYQQKSSQAPKLLFHYYDKDFNNEADTPDNFQSRRPNTSFCFLDIRSPGLGDTAMYLCATSRDSIIGIQYFGAGTRLSVL.

Comments on this clonotype: This likely comes from a read error, as the CDR3 has no conserved phenylalanine or tryptophan at its end. The chain combines TRBV5-1 with TRBJ2-5, with D maybe TRBD2 (6 bases). The germline V gene has CDR1 SGHRS and CDR2 YFSETQ. V shed 4 bases and J shed 5 bases, with 18 bases lying between them. This CDR3 has 15 residues. The DNA for the CDR3 is TGCGCCAGCAGCCCCCAAGGTGGGGGGACGGAGACCCAGTACCTC. This encodes CASSPQGGGTETQYL.

The chain combines TRBV13 with TRBJ1-1; TRBD1 aligns across 12 bases. The CDR3 length is 14 residues. Per germline, CDR1 PRHDT and CDR2 FYEKMQ (reference sequence). Germline trimming cut 4 bases from V and 10 bases from J; bases unmatched to any gene: 7. The CDR3 nucleotides read TGTGCCAGCAGCTCCGGGACAGGGGGCTTTGGAGCTTTCTTT. Its translation is CASSSGTGGFGAFF.

Written as DNA, the CDR3 is TGTGCCAGCAGCTTAAATCCGGACACAGATACGCAGTATTTT. Encoded protein: CASSLNPDTDTQYF. The genes are TRBV7-3 and TRBJ2-3; D uncertain. The V gene lost 1 base and the J gene lost 2 bases, with 7 bases spanning the gap. Germline CDR1 SGHTA, CDR2 FQGTGA. This CDR3 spans 14 amino acids.

The chain carries TRBV5-1 and TRBJ2-1; 8 nucleotides line up with TRBD2. This CDR3 region has 15 residues. Germline V lookup: CDR1 SGHRS, CDR2 YFSETQ. V trimming: 4 bases; J trimming: 7 bases; junction bases outside the gene matches: 10. CDR3 sequence: CASSLETGTRNEQFF. Written as DNA, the CDR3 is TGCGCCAGCAGCCTGGAAACCGGGACTAGGAATGAGCAGTTCTTC.

In this sample, this clonotype turned up many times. The chain joins TRBV29-1 to TRBJ2-2, with a tentative D call TRBD2 (5 bases). The V gene's germline CDR1 is SQVTM and CDR2 ANQGSEA. Trimming removed 1 base from V and 2 bases from J, with 14 bases in between. This CDR3 spans 16 amino acids. The CDR3 nucleotides read TGCAGCGTTGAAGTAATCGAGCGGAGAAACACCGGGGAGCTGTTTTTT. As protein: CSVEVIERRNTGELFF.

This clonotype showed up many times. The V gene is TRBV20-1, the J gene TRBJ2-1; TRBD2 matches 16 bases. The CDR3 consists of 17 residues. After removal of 7 bases from V and 2 bases from J, the junction contained 8 bases not matched to a gene. Germline V gives CDR1 DFQATT, CDR2 SNEGSKA (reference sequence). Here the CDR3 DNA reads TGCAGTGTCCCGGGACTAGCGGGGGGGCGGACCTACAATGAGCAGTTCTTC. This codes for CSVPGLAGGRTYNEQFF.

The chain recombines TRBV27 with TRBJ2-1, with D unresolved. The CDR3 has 11 amino acids. Germline assignment: CDR1 MNHEY and CDR2 SMNVEV (reference sequence). Trimming left V 6 bases short and J 4 bases short, with 4 bases between. CDR3 protein: CASREYNEQFF. The CDR3 DNA is TGTGCCAGCAGAGAATACAATGAGCAGTTCTTC.

This clonotype was observed many times. This rearrangement joins TRBV7-2 to TRBJ2-3; weak D call: TRBD1 (5 bases). CDR1 and CDR2 from the germline V gene are SGHTA and FQGNSA. This CDR3 has 16 amino acids. The ends were cut back, 1 base at V and 3 bases at J, with 14 bases in the middle. DNA for the CDR3: TGTGCCAGCAGCTTAGGCCCTGGACAACTAACAGATACGCAGTATTTT. Its translation: CASSLGPGQLTDTQYF.

This clonotype was detected ten times or more. V and J are TRBV6-5 and TRBJ1-2; 8 positions agree with TRBD1. Unmatched junction bases numbered 4, after V lost 5 bases and J lost 8 bases. The CDR3 runs to 12 residues. CDR1 is MNHEY, CDR2 SVGAGI, per germline. CDR3 protein: CASSGQGGGYTF. The DNA of the CDR3 is TGTGCCAGCAGTGGACAGGGTGGCGGCTACACCTTC.